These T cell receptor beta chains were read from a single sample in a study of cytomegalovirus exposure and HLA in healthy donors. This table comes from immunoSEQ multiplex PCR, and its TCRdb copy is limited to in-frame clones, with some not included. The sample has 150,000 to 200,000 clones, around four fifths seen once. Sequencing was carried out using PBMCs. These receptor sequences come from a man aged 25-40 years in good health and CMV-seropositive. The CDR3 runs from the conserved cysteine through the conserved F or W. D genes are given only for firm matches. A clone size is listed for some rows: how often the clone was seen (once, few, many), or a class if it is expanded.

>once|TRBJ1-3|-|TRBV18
CASSPTQESGNTIYF
TGTGCCAGCTCACCAACACAGGAGTCTGGAAACACCATATATTTT
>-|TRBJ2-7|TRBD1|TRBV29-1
CSVPRTGSEQYF
TGCAGCGTGCCGCGGACAGGGAGCGAGCAGTACTTC
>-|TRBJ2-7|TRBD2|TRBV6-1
CASRPSGFYEQYF
TGTGCCAGCAGACCTAGCGGCTTCTACGAGCAGTACTTC
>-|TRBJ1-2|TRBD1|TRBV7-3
CASSPGQGALGYTF
TGTGCCAGCAGCCCAGGACAGGGGGCTTTAGGCTACACCTTC
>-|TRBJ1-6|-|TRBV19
CASNTQGNNSPLHF
TGTGCCAGTAATACGCAGGGTAATAATTCACCCCTCCACTTT
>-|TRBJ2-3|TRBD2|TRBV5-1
CASRRSTSGGVDTQYF
TGCGCCAGCCGCCGATCGACTAGCGGGGGGGTAGATACGCAGTATTTT
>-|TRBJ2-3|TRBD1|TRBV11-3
CASSSGTATSTDTQYF
TGTGCCAGCAGCTCCGGGACAGCCACTAGCACAGATACGCAGTATTTT
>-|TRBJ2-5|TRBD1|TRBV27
CASRPTGQGDRLTQYF
TGTGCCAGCAGGCCGACGGGACAGGGGGATAGGCTGACCCAGTACTTC
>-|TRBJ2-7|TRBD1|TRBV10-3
CAISEEDRSSYEQYF
TGTGCCATCAGTGAAGAGGACAGGTCTTCCTACGAGCAGTACTTC
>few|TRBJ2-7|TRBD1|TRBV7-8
CASSSAPGTGGYEQYF
TGTGCCAGCAGCTCCGCCCCCGGGACAGGGGGATACGAGCAGTACTTC
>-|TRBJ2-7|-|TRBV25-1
CASSEWGDRHEQYF
TGTGCCAGCAGTGAATGGGGGGATCGGCACGAGCAGTACTTC
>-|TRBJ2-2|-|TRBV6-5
CASSPLRGNTGELFF
TGTGCCAGCAGCCCCCTAAGGGGGAACACCGGGGAGCTGTTTTTT
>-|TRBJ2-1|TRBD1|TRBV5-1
CASSLAGQSTEFF
TGCGCCAGCAGCTTGGCGGGACAGTCTACCGAGTTCTTC
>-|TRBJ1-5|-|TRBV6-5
CASMQTEFSNQPQHF
TGTGCCAGCATGCAGACGGAGTTTAGCAATCAGCCCCAGCATTTT
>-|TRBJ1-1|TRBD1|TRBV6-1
CASSEPPRDRWDTEAFF
TGTGCCAGCAGTGAACCCCCGAGGGACAGATGGGACACTGAAGCTTTCTTT
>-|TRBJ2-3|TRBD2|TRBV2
CASRQREGTDTQYF
TGTGCCAGCAGGCAACGGGAGGGCACAGATACGCAGTATTTT
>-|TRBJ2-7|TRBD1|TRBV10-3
CAIRTGTGAYEQYF
TGTGCCATCAGAACCGGGACAGGAGCCTACGAGCAGTACTTC
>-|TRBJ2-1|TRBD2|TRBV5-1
CASSLATSGGAGEQFF
TGCGCCAGCAGCTTGGCCACTAGCGGGGGGGCGGGTGAGCAGTTCTTC
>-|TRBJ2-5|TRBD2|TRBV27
CASSLEPGTSGGPLQETQYF
TGTGCCAGCAGTTTGGAACCCGGGACTAGCGGGGGGCCGCTACAAGAGACCCAGTACTTC
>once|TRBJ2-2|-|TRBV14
CASSQVGGRVTGELFF
TGTGCCAGCAGCCAAGTTGGGGGCCGGGTCACCGGGGAGCTGTTTTTT
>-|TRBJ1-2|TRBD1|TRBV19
CASSMTGRDGYTF
TGTGCCAGTAGTATGACAGGGCGTGATGGCTACACCTTC
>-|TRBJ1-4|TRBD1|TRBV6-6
CASSFKTGWNEKLFF
TGTGCCAGCAGTTTCAAGACAGGGTGGAATGAAAAACTGTTTTTT
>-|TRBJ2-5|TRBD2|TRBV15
CATSRVAGAQGKTQYF
TGTGCCACCAGCAGAGTAGCGGGGGCCCAGGGGAAGACCCAGTACTTC
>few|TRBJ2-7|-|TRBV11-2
CASGAGGRSYF
TGTGCCAGCGGCGCTGGAGGCCGCTCGTACTTC
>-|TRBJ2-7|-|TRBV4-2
CASSHDIHEQYF
TGTGCCAGCAGCCATGACATCCACGAGCAGTACTTC
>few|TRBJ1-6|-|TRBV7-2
CASSYSGTISNSPLHF
TGTGCCAGCAGCTATTCGGGGACAATCTCAAATTCACCCCTCCACTTT
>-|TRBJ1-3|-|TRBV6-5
CATEKLRGGGNTIYF
TGTGCCACCGAAAAGCTCAGGGGTGGCGGAAACACCATATATTTT
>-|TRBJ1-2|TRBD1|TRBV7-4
CASSFSDRGDYGYTF
TGTGCCAGCAGCTTCTCGGACAGGGGGGACTATGGCTACACCTTC
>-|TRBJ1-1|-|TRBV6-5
CASSYSTLGGATEAFF
TGTGCCAGCAGTTACTCGACTTTGGGGGGGGCTACTGAAGCTTTCTTT
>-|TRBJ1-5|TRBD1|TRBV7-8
CASSTRGGTGNNQPQHF
TGTGCCAGCAGCACCCGAGGGGGGACAGGGAACAATCAGCCCCAGCATTTT
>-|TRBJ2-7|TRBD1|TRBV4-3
CASSHSGTGVEQYF
TGCGCCAGCAGCCATTCGGGGACAGGGGTCGAGCAGTACTTC
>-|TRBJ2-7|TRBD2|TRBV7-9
CASSRGWGGYEQYF
TGTGCCAGCAGCCGGGGGTGGGGGGGCTACGAGCAGTACTTC
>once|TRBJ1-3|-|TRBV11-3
CASSLPRGGLETGNTIYF
TGTGCCAGCAGCTTACCTCGCGGGGGGCTGGAAACTGGAAACACCATATATTTT
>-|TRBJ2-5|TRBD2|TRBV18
CASSPPLAGGTFVETQYF
TGTGCCAGCTCACCTCCCCTAGCGGGGGGAACATTTGTGGAGACCCAGTACTTC
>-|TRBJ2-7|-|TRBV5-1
CASSPIDRPPRQYF
TGCGCCAGCAGCCCCATAGACAGGCCCCCCCGACAGTACTTC
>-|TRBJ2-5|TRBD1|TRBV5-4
CASSSGTEQETQYF
TGTGCCAGCAGCTCTGGGACAGAGCAAGAGACCCAGTACTTC
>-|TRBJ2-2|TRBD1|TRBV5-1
CASSFKVTGASGTGELFF
TGCGCCAGCAGCTTTAAGGTGACAGGGGCTTCCGGCACCGGGGAGCTGTTTTTT
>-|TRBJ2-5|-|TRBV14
CASSQVRTQETQYF
TGTGCCAGCAGCCAAGTGAGGACACAAGAGACCCAGTACTTC
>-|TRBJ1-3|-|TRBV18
CASSPEAGSSGNTIYF
TGTGCCAGCTCACCTGAAGCCGGGAGCTCTGGAAACACCATATATTTT
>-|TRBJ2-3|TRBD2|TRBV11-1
CASSSLRPGLAGITDTQYF
TGTGCCAGCAGCTCGCTCCGACCTGGACTAGCGGGGATCACAGATACGCAGTATTTT
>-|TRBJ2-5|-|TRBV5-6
CASSIQGRETQYF
TGTGCCAGCAGCATACAGGGCAGAGAGACCCAGTACTTC
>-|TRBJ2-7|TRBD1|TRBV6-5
CASSYSTGVTYEQYF
TGTGCCAGCAGTTACTCCACAGGGGTTACCTACGAGCAGTACTTC
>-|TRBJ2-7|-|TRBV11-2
CASSSPRDYEQYF
TGTGCCAGCAGCTCCCCCAGGGACTACGAGCAGTACTTC
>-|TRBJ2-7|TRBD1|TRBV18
CASSPGDSYEQYF
TGTGCCAGCTCACCCGGGGACAGCTACGAGCAGTACTTC
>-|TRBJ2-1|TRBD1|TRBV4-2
CASSHGFRDRENEQFF
TGTGCCAGCAGCCATGGGTTCCGGGACAGGGAAAATGAGCAGTTCTTC
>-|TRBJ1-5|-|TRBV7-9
CASSATGERGQPQHF
TGTGCCAGCAGCGCTACGGGGGAAAGGGGACAGCCCCAGCATTTT
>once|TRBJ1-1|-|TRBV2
CASSLQGNTEAFF
TGTGCCAGCAGTTTACAGGGCAACACTGAAGCTTTCTTT